One sample yielded the 24 T cell receptor beta chains listed below, sequenced in a study of Ad26.COV2.S vaccination and SARS-CoV-2 variants. Stated treatment: approximately 18 received Ad26.COV2.S at low or high dose, single or two shots; 5 received placebo; per-sample allocation not given. Collection of samples fell on day 63 after the first vaccine or placebo injection. Assay used: immunoSEQ multiplex PCR; TCRdb lists only in-frame clones, some missing. The sample comprises 350,000 to 400,000 clones, approximately 86% of which are singletons, and approximately 3.7% rests with the top ten. This sample comprised peripheral blood, obtained in a trial of Ad26.COV2.S vaccine versus placebo. The origin of the receptors is a person between 18 and 65 years old who received the Ad26.COV2.S COVID-19 vaccine or a placebo.

The chain joins TRBV11-2 to TRBJ2-7, with 7 positions matching TRBD2. Germline V gene data show CDR1 as SGHAT and CDR2 as FQNNGV. The length of the CDR3 is 16 residues. V lost 4 bases and J lost 2; bases outside the gene matches: 11. CDR3 protein: CASSSLRGGFPYEQYF. CDR3 DNA sequence: TGTGCCAGCAGCTCCCTGAGGGGAGGGTTCCCCTACGAGCAGTACTTC.

In its sample, this clone was seen once. The chain is built from TRBV5-1 and TRBJ2-3, with D perhaps matching TRBD2 (6 bases). Germline lookup yields CDR1 SGHRS and CDR2 YFSETQ. Trimming stripped 0 bases from V and 10 bases from J, with 15 bases between. This CDR3 is built from 14 residues. CDR3 residues: CASSLDQGRRAQYF. CDR3 nucleotides: TGCGCCAGCAGCTTGGACCAGGGTAGGAGGGCGCAGTATTTT.

The chain has TRBV28 and TRBJ1-6; 7 positions match TRBD1. CDR1 is MDHEN, CDR2 SYDVKM, per germline. The CDR3 is 14 amino acids. Trimming cost V 6 bases and J 10 bases; bases outside gene matches: 9. The CDR3 region has the DNA TGTGCCAGCAGCCCCGGACAGGCGGGGTCACCCCTCCACTTT. Translation: CASSPGQAGSPLHF. Drawing the rest from reference TRBV28 and TRBJ1-6, the complete variable domain is DVKVTQSSRYLVKRTGEKVFLECVQDMDHENMFWYRQDPGLGLRLIYFSYDVKMKEKGDIPEGYSVSREKKERFSLILESASTNQTSMYLCASSPGQAGSPLHFGNGTRLTVT.

The genes are TRBV19 and TRBJ2-1, with TRBD2 as a possible D gene (6 bases). Germline values: CDR1 LNHDA, CDR2 SQIVND (reference sequence). CDR3 size: 15 residues. Trimming removed 7 bases at V and 4 bases at J, with 17 bases between. The chain's CDR3 is CASMPWGEEYNEQFF. For the CDR3, the DNA is TGTGCCAGTATGCCGTGGGGGGAGGAATACAATGAGCAGTTCTTC.

V is TRBV5-8 and J is TRBJ1-1; weak D call: TRBD1 (6 bases). The germline CDR1 and CDR2 sequences are SGHTS and YDEGEE. V was shortened by 4 bases and J by 3 bases, with 16 bases between the two germline ends. This CDR3 region has 15 residues. CDR3 sequence reads: CASSPGGFRDTEAFF. The CDR3 DNA is TGTGCCAGCAGCCCCGGGGGCTTTCGGGACACTGAAGCTTTCTTT.

The CDR3 spells CASSDGQGRDEKLFF. The CDR3 coding sequence is TGTGCCAGCAGCGACGGACAGGGCAGAGATGAAAAACTGTTTTTT. This chain joins TRBV6-2 or TRBV6-3 and TRBJ1-4, with 8 bases matching TRBD1. V was pared by 6 bases and J by 6 bases, with 9 bases of the junction left unmatched. This CDR3 spans 15 amino acids. Germline V lookup: CDR1 MNHEY, CDR2 SVGEGT.

The genes are TRBV10-3 and TRBJ2-4; no reliable D call. V was shortened by 3 bases and J by 0 bases, with 6 bases between the two germline ends. CDR3 size: 14 residues. Germline CDR1 is ENHRY and CDR2 is SYGVKD. This chain's CDR3 is CAISESLAKNIQYF. CDR3 in DNA: TGTGCCATCAGTGAATCCCTAGCCAAAAACATTCAGTACTTC.

The V call is TRBV11-2, the J call TRBJ2-3; the match to TRBD2 covers 8 bases. The CDR3 consists of 18 residues. Germline V gives CDR1 SGHAT, CDR2 FQNNGV. The V and J ends lost 3 bases and 0 bases, in that order; junction bases with no gene match: 11. CDR3 residues: CASSFQSTSGISTDTQYF. CDR3 sequence (DNA): TGTGCCAGCAGCTTTCAGAGTACTAGCGGAATTAGCACAGATACGCAGTATTTT.

V usage is TRBV5-4 and J usage is TRBJ1-2; possibly TRBD1 for D (6 bases). CDR1 is SGHNT, CDR2 YYREEE, per germline (reference sequence). The length of the CDR3 is 11 residues. With 2 bases removed from V and 8 bases from J, the gap between germline ends came to 7 bases. The DNA of the CDR3 is TGTGCCAGCAGCTTCCAGGGGGGCTACACCTTC. The encoded protein is CASSFQGGYTF.

Regarding this clone: The same CDR3 can be traced to other DNA sequences in this sample. CDR3 nucleotides: TGCAGTGCTAGCTTGGCTGAAGCTTTCTTT. It encodes CSASLAEAFF. The chain links TRBV20-1 to TRBJ1-1, with unresolved D. Germline CDR1 DFQATT, CDR2 SNEGSKA (reference sequence). The V end lost 3 bases, the J end lost 6 bases, and 5 bases lay between the germline ends. The CDR3 has 10 amino acids.

The chain recombines TRBV19 with TRBJ1-5; D is perhaps TRBD1 (5 bases). The length of the CDR3 is 15 residues. Germline V lookup: CDR1 LNHDA, CDR2 SQIVND (reference sequence). The V gene lost 6 bases and the J gene lost 5 bases, with 17 bases spanning the gap. The CDR3 is CASRVLRDKDQPQHF. CDR3 sequence (DNA): TGTGCCAGTAGGGTCCTCAGGGATAAGGATCAGCCCCAGCATTTT.

This chain uses TRBV2 with TRBJ2-1, with 9 bases fitting TRBD1. Germline V gene sequence: CDR1 SNHLY, CDR2 FYNNEI. J was trimmed by 9 bases and V by 8 bases; bases with no gene match: 8. The length of the CDR3 is 13 residues. The DNA of the CDR3 is TGTGCCAGCGGGCGACAGGGGGTTCTTGAGCAGTTCTTC. Translated, it gives CASGRQGVLEQFF.

The chain employs TRBV28 and TRBJ1-2, with D possibly being TRBD1 (5 bases). This CDR3 region has 13 residues. The ends were cut back, 3 bases at V and 6 bases at J, with 11 bases in the middle. Germline V CDR1 and CDR2: MDHEN, SYDVKM. The CDR3 protein is CASSFRVQDGYTF. DNA of the CDR3: TGTGCCAGCAGTTTCAGGGTGCAAGATGGCTACACCTTC.

This clone was detected only a few times. V and J are TRBV5-1 and TRBJ2-7; the D gene is possibly TRBD1 (6 bases). In germline, CDR1 is SGHRS, CDR2 YFSETQ. V gave up 2 bases and J gave up 0 bases, with 15 bases separating them. This CDR3 spans 16 amino acids. The DNA of the CDR3 is TGCGCCAGCAGCTTCCATGGACAGTCCGGCTCCTACGAGCAGTACTTC. Its protein is CASSFHGQSGSYEQYF.

The chain employs TRBV6-6 and TRBJ1-1; D may be TRBD1 (6 bases). The CDR3 spans 12 residues. V was trimmed by 6 bases and J by 4 bases, leaving 9 bases between them. Germline CDR1 is MNHNY and CDR2 is SVGAGI (reference sequence). In nucleotides, the CDR3 is TGTGCCAGCAGCCAAGGGGGCACTGAAGCTTTCTTT. As protein: CASSQGGTEAFF.

The chain recombines TRBV5-1 with TRBJ1-1; TRBD1 matches 8 bases. The CDR3 length is 14 residues. Germline CDR1 reads SGHRS; CDR2 reads YFSETQ. Unmatched junction bases numbered 4, after V lost 5 bases and J lost 1 base. This CDR3 is CASRPTGGNTEAFF. Here the CDR3 DNA reads TGCGCCAGCAGACCTACAGGGGGGAACACTGAAGCTTTCTTT.

V gene TRBV24-1 combines with J gene TRBJ1-1; D might be TRBD1 (6 bases). There are 13 residues in the CDR3. Per germline, CDR1 KGHDR and CDR2 SFDVKD. V lost 9 bases, J lost 5 bases, and 15 bases lay in between. For the CDR3, the DNA is TGTGCCACCGGGGGCCGCGAGGGAACTGAAGCTTTCTTT. This gives the protein CATGGREGTEAFF.

V gene TRBV5-5 combines with J gene TRBJ2-7; tentative D call: TRBD1 (5 bases). The CDR3 length is 13 residues. Trimming stripped 2 bases from V and 2 bases from J, with 8 bases between. In germline, CDR1 is SGHKS, CDR2 YYEKEE (reference sequence). CDR3 in amino acids: CASSFGAAYEQYF. CDR3 coding DNA: TGTGCCAGCAGCTTTGGGGCAGCCTACGAGCAGTACTTC.

The genes are TRBV10-3 and TRBJ2-5, with 10 bases matching TRBD2. Trimming at V came to 4 bases and at J to 5 bases, leaving 4 bases not matched to a gene. The CDR3 spans 14 residues. Germline V lookup: CDR1 ENHRY, CDR2 SYGVKD. The CDR3 reads CAISATSGVETQYF. The CDR3 DNA is TGTGCCATCAGTGCCACTAGCGGGGTGGAGACCCAGTACTTC.

The chain joins TRBV21-1 to TRBJ2-1. TRBV21-1 is an annotated pseudogene. The CDR3 sequence is 15 residues long. The DNA of the CDR3 is TGTGCCAGCAGCAAAACATCGGCCGCCTACAATGAGCAGTTCTTC. Its protein is CASSKTSAAYNEQFF.

The rearrangement links TRBV7-6 to TRBJ1-1, with a weak D call TRBD1 (5 bases). The CDR3 extends over 15 amino acids. V was trimmed by 2 bases and J by 4 bases, leaving 14 bases between them. Germline V CDR1 and CDR2: SGHVS, FNYEAQ. Here the CDR3 DNA reads TGTGCCAGCAGCTTATCCTCAGGGATTGGCACTGAAGCTTTCTTT. Encoded protein: CASSLSSGIGTEAFF. Based on the CDR3 plus reference TRBV7-6 and TRBJ1-1, the full variable domain is GAGVSQSPRYKVTKRGQDVALRCDPISGHVSLYWYRQALGQGPEFLTYFNYEAQQDKSGLPNDRFSAERPEGSISTLTIQRTEQRDSAMYRCASSLSSGIGTEAFFGQGTRLTVV.

The chain is built from TRBV7-8 and TRBJ1-2, with TRBD1 as a possible D gene (6 bases). Germline V gene sequence: CDR1 SGHVS, CDR2 FQNEAQ. Trimming took off 1 base at V and 7 bases at J, with 10 bases between the two ends. The CDR3 runs 13 residues. The CDR3 sequence: CASSLGQVGGYTF. Written as DNA, the CDR3 is TGTGCCAGCAGCTTAGGACAGGTCGGTGGCTACACCTTC.

The V gene is TRBV6-5, the J gene TRBJ2-1, with 8 bases identical to TRBD2. The CDR3 runs to 16 residues. V gave up 0 bases and J gave up 10 bases; unmatched junction bases: 11. Germline V CDR1 and CDR2: MNHEY, SVGAGI. The CDR3 sequence: CASSYSTGGSLGEQFF. For the CDR3, the DNA is TGTGCCAGCAGTTACTCGACGGGGGGGTCCCTCGGGGAGCAGTTCTTC.

This clone was counted once. The chain links TRBV27 to TRBJ2-3, with 9 bases matching TRBD2. V shed 5 bases and J 2 bases; nucleotides not matched to a gene: 5. The germline gives CDR1 MNHEY, CDR2 SMNVEV (reference sequence). The CDR3 is made up of 15 amino acids. CDR3 sequence (DNA): TGTGCCAGCAGTACGCGGGGGGGATACACAGATACGCAGTATTTT. Residues: CASSTRGGYTDTQYF.